Sequencing of this T cell receptor (beta chain) was carried out in a study of T cells in Graves' hyperthyroidism and ophthalmopathy. The study's findings and limits: The model anticipated ophthalmopathy a median approximately 6.7 months pre-onset. Appearing also in blood were most of the thyroid clonotypes expanded above 0.001.

TCR beta CDR3 sequences were amplified from RNA transcripts. The HTBI primer set was used in a first-round RT-PCR of the TCR CDR3. TCRdb ran MiXCR on the multiplex PCR reads and lists one entry per CDR3 protein. Of 600,000 to 650,000 distinct CDR3 sequences listed, about a fifth are singletons. A word on this clonotype: No antigen is known for it.

Deletions cut 1 base from V and 4 bases from J, with 6 bases between. This CDR3 is 13 amino acids long. Germline V lookup: CDR1 KGHDR, CDR2 SFDVKD. The chain joins TRBV24-1 to TRBJ1-2; no definite D call. The receptor's source is a man aged 30 to 39 with Graves' ophthalmopathy. Sequenced material: blood. This CDR3 is CATSDLGGYGYTF. DNA of the CDR3: TGTGCCACCAGTGATTTAGGCGGCTATGGCTACACCTTC.